The 7 T cell receptor beta chains presented below share a single source sample, sequenced in a study of identical twins. A single record per CDR3 protein comes from TCRdb applying MiXCR to the 5' RACE reads. The sample has around 250,000 distinct CDR3 sequences, roughly 12% seen once; the top ten hold about 4%. The sample was also linked to a second study, of yellow fever vaccine responses in identical twins.

Sequencing was carried out using memory (CD45RO+) T cells sorted from blood. The receptor source for this set is a woman aged 18-35 years in good health.

This clonotype occurred a few times. The rearrangement links TRBV19 to TRBJ2-2; the match to TRBD1 covers 7 bases. This CDR3 has 15 amino acids. The germline CDR1 and CDR2 sequences are LNHDA and SQIVND (reference sequence). With 8 bases clipped from V and 4 bases from J, the junction kept 10 bases outside the gene matches. This CDR3 is CASSHRGESTGELFF. The CDR3 coding sequence is TGTGCCAGTTCCCACAGGGGCGAGAGCACCGGGGAGCTGTTTTTT.

This CDR3 reads CASRLPQTAYNEQFF. The DNA for the CDR3 is TGTGCCAGCAGGCTCCCTCAAACTGCTTACAATGAGCAGTTCTTC. This chain connects TRBV6-6 to TRBJ2-1; D is uncertain. V was clipped by 6 bases and J by 4 bases, with 16 bases between them. There are 15 residues in the CDR3. CDR1 is MNHNY, CDR2 SVGAGI, per germline (reference sequence).

This clonotype was detected ten times or more. V is TRBV15 and J is TRBJ2-2; D not certain. CDR3 size: 12 residues. Deletions cut 1 base from V and 5 bases from J, with 2 bases between. Germline CDR1 is LNHNV and CDR2 is YYDKDF (reference sequence). DNA of the CDR3: TGTGCCACCAGCAGAGTAACCGGGGAGCTGTTTTTT. Residues: CATSRVTGELFF. The variable domain in full, completed from reference TRBV15 and TRBJ2-2, reads DAMVIQNPRYQVTQFGKPVTLSCSQTLNHNVMYWYQQKSSQAPKLLFHYYDKDFNNEADTPDNFQSRRPNTSFCFLDIRSPGLGDTAMYLCATSRVTGELFFGEGSRLTVL.

This clonotype was seen more than once but under ten times. In DNA form, the CDR3 reads TGTGCCAGCAGTCCTTCCCAGTACACCGGGGAGCTGTTTTTT. This sequence encodes CASSPSQYTGELFF. The J gene is TRBJ2-2, the V gene TRBV3-1; D unclear. Germline CDR1 and CDR2: LGHDT and YNNKEL (reference sequence). The CDR3 spans 14 residues. V dropped 6 bases and J dropped 3 bases, with 11 bases sitting between them.

This clonotype was seen a few times. This chain links TRBV16 with TRBJ1-1, with D possibly matching TRBD1 (5 bases). Trimming stripped 3 bases from V and 5 bases from J, with 10 bases between. There are 13 residues in the CDR3. From germline, CDR1 is KGHSY and CDR2 FQNENV. The CDR3 coding sequence is TGTGCCAGCAGCCACGGGGGGGTGACTGAAGCTTTCTTT. Protein: CASSHGGVTEAFF. Supplemented by reference TRBV16 and TRBJ1-1, the full variable domain reads GEEVAQTPKHLVRGEGQKAKLYCAPIKGHSYVFWYQQVLKNEFKFLISFQNENVFDETGMPKERFSAKCLPNSPCSLEIQATKLEDSAVYFCASSHGGVTEAFFGQGTRLTVV.

V gene TRBV29-1 combines with J gene TRBJ2-1, with D tentatively TRBD2 (6 bases). Deletions cut 4 bases from V and 0 bases from J, with 13 bases between. CDR3 length: 15 amino acids. Germline V gene sequence: CDR1 SQVTM, CDR2 ANQGSEA. CDR3 coding DNA: TGCAGCGTTGCCCGGGACTCCGGCTCCTACAATGAGCAGTTCTTC. Translating it yields CSVARDSGSYNEQFF.

The chain combines TRBV5-4 with TRBJ2-2; D gene uncertain. V lost 2 bases, J lost 7 bases, and 9 bases lay in between. The germline CDR1 and CDR2 sequences are SGHNT and YYREEE (reference sequence). There are 13 residues in the CDR3. CDR3 region: CASSFEDIGELFF. CDR3 DNA: TGTGCCAGCAGCTTTGAGGATATCGGGGAGCTGTTTTTT.